Listed here is a single TCR beta chain. Germline and junction disagree at one end, which may indicate a read error. The CDR3 has 14 residues. From germline, CDR1 is ENHRY and CDR2 SYGVKD. The authors ran a second PCR of about 6 to 11 cycles using a sample-barcoded 5' primer and a J-beta primer mix. Sequencing of every sample gave 2.5 million or more CDR3-containing paired-end reads. TCRdb used MiXCR to reprocess the 5' RACE reads, holding one entry per CDR3 protein. The sample consists of some 1.7 million distinct CDR3 sequences, 28% of them appearing once. The sample is drawn from a study of blood T cells in healthy people across ages. Across the study: About one barcoded beta molecule per two T cells came from capture by template switching.

Sample donors were healthy Caucasian individuals that came from Russia, aged roughly 6 to 100. Each individual donor underwent a draw of about 9.9 milliliters of peripheral blood. The receptor was derived from a woman aged 30 to 39 in good health. Source material: blood. This chain links TRBV10-3 with TRBJ2-7; D remains unclear. The CDR3 DNA sequence: TGTGCCATCAATGAGTTTGAGGCAGTGGGGGAGCAGTACTTC. Its translation: CAINEFEAVGEQYF.